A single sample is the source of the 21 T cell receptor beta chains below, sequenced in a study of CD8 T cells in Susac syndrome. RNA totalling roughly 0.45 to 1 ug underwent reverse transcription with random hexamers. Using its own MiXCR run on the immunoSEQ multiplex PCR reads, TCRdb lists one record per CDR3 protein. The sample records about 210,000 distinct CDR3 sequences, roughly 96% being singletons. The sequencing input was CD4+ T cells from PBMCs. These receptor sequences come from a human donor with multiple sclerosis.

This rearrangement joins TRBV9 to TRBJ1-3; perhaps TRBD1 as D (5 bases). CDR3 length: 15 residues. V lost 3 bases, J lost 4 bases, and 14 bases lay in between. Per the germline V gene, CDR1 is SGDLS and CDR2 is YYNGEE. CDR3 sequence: CASSGTGAWGNTIYF. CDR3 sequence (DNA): TGTGCCAGCAGCGGAACAGGTGCCTGGGGAAACACCATATATTTT.

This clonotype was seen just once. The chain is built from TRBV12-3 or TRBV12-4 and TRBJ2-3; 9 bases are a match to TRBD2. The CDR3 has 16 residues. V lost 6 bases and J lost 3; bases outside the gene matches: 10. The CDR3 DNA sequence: TGTGCCAGCAGCGTTGGGGTGGGACTAGCTACAGATACGCAGTATTTT. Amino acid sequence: CASSVGVGLATDTQYF.

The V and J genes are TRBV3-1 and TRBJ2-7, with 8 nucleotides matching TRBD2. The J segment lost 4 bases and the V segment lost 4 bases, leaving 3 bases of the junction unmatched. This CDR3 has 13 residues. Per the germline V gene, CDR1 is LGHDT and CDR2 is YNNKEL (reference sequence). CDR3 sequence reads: CASSPSGRYEQYF. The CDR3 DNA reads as TGTGCCAGCAGCCCCAGCGGGAGATACGAGCAGTACTTC.

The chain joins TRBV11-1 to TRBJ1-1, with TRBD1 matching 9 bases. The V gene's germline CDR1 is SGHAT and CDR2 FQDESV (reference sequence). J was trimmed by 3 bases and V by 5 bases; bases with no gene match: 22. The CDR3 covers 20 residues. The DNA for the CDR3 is TGTGCCAGCAGCCAAGGACAGGGGATGCCACTCCGCGCCTCGTACACTGAAGCTTTCTTT. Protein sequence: CASSQGQGMPLRASYTEAFF.

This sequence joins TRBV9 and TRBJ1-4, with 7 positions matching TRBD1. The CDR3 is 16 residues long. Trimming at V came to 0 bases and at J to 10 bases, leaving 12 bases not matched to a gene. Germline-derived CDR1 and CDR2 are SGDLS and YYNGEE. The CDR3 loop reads CASSVEPLQGQGKLFF. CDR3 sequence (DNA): TGTGCCAGCAGCGTAGAACCCCTACAGGGGCAAGGAAAACTGTTTTTT.

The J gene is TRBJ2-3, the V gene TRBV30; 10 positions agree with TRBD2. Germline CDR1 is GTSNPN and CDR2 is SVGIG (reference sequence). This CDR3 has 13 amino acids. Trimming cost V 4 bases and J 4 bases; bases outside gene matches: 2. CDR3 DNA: TGTGCCTGGACTAGCGGGAGACCAGATACGCAGTATTTT. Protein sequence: CAWTSGRPDTQYF.

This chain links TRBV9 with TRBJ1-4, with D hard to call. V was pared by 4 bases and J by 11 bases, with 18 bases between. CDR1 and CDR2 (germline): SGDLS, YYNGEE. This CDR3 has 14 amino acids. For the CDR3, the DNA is TGTGCCAGCAGCCTGGGAGGAAACAGCCAGAAACTGTTTTTT. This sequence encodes CASSLGGNSQKLFF.

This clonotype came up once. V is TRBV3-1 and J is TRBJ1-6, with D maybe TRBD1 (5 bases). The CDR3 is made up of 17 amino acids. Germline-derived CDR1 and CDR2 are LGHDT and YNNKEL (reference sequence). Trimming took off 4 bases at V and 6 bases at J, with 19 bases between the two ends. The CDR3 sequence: CASSPPALGTFNSPLHF. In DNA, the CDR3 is TGTGCCAGCAGCCCCCCGGCGTTGGGGACCTTTAATTCACCCCTCCACTTT.

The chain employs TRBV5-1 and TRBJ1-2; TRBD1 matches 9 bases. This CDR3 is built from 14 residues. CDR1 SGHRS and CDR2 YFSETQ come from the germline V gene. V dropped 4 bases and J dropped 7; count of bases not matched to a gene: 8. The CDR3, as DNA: TGCGCCAGCAGCACACAGGGGGCGCACATTGGCTACACCTTC. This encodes CASSTQGAHIGYTF.

The CDR3 here is CSASASGTPYEQYF. Here the CDR3 DNA reads TGCAGTGCTAGTGCTAGCGGGACCCCCTACGAGCAGTACTTC. The J gene is TRBJ2-7, the V gene TRBV20-1; TRBD2 agrees at 9 bases. Trimming removed 3 bases from V and 2 bases from J; junction bases left unmatched: 5. The germline V gene has CDR1 DFQATT and CDR2 SNEGSKA (reference sequence). There are 14 residues in the CDR3.

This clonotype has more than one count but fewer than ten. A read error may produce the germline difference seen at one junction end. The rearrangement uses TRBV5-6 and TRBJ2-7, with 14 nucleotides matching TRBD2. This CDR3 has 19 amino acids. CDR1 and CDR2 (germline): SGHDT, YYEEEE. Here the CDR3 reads CASSSTSGRATAASHEQYF. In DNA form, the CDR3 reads TGTGCCAGCAGCTCGACTAGCGGGAGGGCCACGGCGGCCTCCCACGAGCAGTACTTC. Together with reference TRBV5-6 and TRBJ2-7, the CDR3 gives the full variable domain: DAGVTQSPTHLIKTRGQQVTLRCSPKSGHDTVSWYQQALGQGPQFIFQYYEEEERQRGNFPDRFSGHQFPNYSSELNVNALLLGDSALYLCASSSTSGRATAASHEQYFGPGTRLTVT.

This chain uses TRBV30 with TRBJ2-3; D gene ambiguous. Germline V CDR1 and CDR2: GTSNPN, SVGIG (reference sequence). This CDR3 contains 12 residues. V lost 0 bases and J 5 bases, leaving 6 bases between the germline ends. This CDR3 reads CAWSVMGDTQYF. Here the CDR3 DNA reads TGTGCCTGGAGTGTAATGGGAGATACGCAGTATTTT.

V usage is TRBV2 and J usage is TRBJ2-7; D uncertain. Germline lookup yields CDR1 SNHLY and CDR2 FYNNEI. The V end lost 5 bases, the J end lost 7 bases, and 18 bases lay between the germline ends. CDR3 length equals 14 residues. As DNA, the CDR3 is TGTGCCAGCAGTTCCCGGGTCTCCTCTTTGGAGCAGTACTTC. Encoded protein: CASSSRVSSLEQYF.

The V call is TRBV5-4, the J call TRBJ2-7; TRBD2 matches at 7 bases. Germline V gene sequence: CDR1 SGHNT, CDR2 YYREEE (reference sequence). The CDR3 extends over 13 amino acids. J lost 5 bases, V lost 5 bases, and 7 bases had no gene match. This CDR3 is CASSGLVSDEQYF. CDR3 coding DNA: TGTGCCAGCAGTGGACTAGTGAGCGACGAGCAGTACTTC.

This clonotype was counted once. DNA for the CDR3: TGTGCCAGCAGCCAAGCGGGGAGGAACATTCAGTACTTC. It is translated as CASSQAGRNIQYF. The chain recombines TRBV3-1 with TRBJ2-4, with D perhaps TRBD2 (6 bases). The CDR3 is made up of 13 amino acids. The germline gives CDR1 LGHDT, CDR2 YNNKEL (reference sequence). V lost 1 base and J 7 bases, leaving 8 bases between the germline ends.

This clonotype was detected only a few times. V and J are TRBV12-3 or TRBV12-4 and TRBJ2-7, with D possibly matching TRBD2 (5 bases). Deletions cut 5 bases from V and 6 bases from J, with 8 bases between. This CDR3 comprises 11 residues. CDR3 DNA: TGTGCCAGCAGTCAGACTACCGAGCAGTACTTC. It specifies CASSQTTEQYF.

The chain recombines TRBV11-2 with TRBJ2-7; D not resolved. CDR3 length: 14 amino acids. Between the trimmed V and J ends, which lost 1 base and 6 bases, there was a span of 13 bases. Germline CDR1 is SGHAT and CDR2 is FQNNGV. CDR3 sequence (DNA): TGTGCCAGCAGCTTAGCCGAGATGGAAGGCGAGCAGTACTTC. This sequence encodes CASSLAEMEGEQYF.

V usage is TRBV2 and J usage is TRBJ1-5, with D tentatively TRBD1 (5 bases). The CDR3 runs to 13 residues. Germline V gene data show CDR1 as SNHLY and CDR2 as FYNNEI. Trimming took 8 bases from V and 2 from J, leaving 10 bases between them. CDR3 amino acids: CASQGSGNQPQHF. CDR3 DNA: TGTGCCAGCCAGGGCTCGGGCAATCAGCCCCAGCATTTT. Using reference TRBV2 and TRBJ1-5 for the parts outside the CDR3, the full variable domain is EPEVTQTPSHQVTQMGQEVILRCVPISNHLYFYWYRQILGQKVEFLVSFYNNEISEKSEIFDDQFSVERPDGSNFTLKIRSTKLEDSAMYFCASQGSGNQPQHFGDGTRLSIL.

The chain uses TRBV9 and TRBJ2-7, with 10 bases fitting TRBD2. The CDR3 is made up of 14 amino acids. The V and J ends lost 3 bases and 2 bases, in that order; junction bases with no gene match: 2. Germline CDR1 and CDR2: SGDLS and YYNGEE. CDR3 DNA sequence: TGTGCCAGCAGCGCCAGCGGGAGGGCCTACGAGCAGTACTTC. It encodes CASSASGRAYEQYF.

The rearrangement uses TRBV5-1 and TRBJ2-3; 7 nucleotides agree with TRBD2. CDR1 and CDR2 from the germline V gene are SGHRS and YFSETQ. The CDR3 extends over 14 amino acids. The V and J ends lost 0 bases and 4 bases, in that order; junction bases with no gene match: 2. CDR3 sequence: CASSLAAGADTQYF. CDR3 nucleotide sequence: TGCGCCAGCAGCTTGGCTGCGGGAGCAGATACGCAGTATTTT.

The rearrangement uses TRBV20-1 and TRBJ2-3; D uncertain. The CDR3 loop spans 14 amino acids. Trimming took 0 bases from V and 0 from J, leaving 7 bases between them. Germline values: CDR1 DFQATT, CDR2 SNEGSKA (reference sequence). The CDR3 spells CSARESLSTDTQYF. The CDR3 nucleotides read TGCAGTGCTAGAGAGTCCCTCAGCACAGATACGCAGTATTTT.